This TCR beta chain was observed in a study of blood T cell repertoires in COVID-19. About the research overall: The United States, Italy and Spain were the sources of the acute and convalescent COVID-19 samples. In each case, the material was cDNA or gDNA derived from T cells, B-cell-depleted T cells, or PBMCs.

Trimming took 4 bases from V and 1 from J, leaving 2 bases between them. This CDR3 region has 11 residues. CDR1 is SGHRS and CDR2 is YFSETQ in the germline V gene. Original data processing: Reference gene primer amplification in the assay estimated nucleated cell counts. Assay: immunoSEQ multiplex PCR; the TCRdb copy retains only in-frame clones and omits some. That table gives V, J and clone size, and the DNA gave D and trimming. The sample lists some 300,000 clones; approximately 89% were seen once. Sequencing was done on a sample of peripheral blood. The TCR was taken from a woman aged 25 to 39 who had recovered from COVID-19. V gene TRBV5-1 combines with J gene TRBJ1-1; D uncertain. The CDR3 DNA is TGCGCCAGCAGCCGGAACACTGAAGCTTTCTTT. The encoded protein is CASSRNTEAFF.